These 18 T cell receptor beta chains originate from one sample sequenced in a study of shared clonotypes between healthy human individuals. TCRdb keeps only in-frame clones here, not all; method: immunoSEQ multiplex PCR. The sample consists of millions of clones, roughly 96% of them appearing once. The source material was naive CD4+ T cells sorted from blood. Stated subset: CD45RA+ positively selected. The receptors here all came from a man aged 18 to 30 in good health.

The sample holds one count of this clone. The gene calls are TRBV19 and TRBJ2-3, with 7 bases that match TRBD1. In germline, CDR1 is LNHDA, CDR2 SQIVND (reference sequence). The CDR3 is 12 residues long. Losses at the gene ends were 6 bases for V and 3 bases for J; bases not matched to a gene: 0. In DNA form, the CDR3 reads TGTGCCAGTAGGGACAGGACAGATACGCAGTATTTT. Amino acids: CASRDRTDTQYF.

This clone was seen only once. This chain's CDR3 is CASRGSGNNEQYF. The DNA of the CDR3 is TGTGCCAGCAGGGGTTCAGGGAACAACGAGCAGTACTTC. The genes are TRBV27 and TRBJ2-7, with D possibly being TRBD1 (5 bases). V was trimmed by 6 bases and J by 5 bases, leaving 14 bases between them. The CDR3 consists of 13 residues. Germline CDR1 is MNHEY and CDR2 is SMNVEV (reference sequence).

The chain recombines TRBV9 with TRBJ2-6; D might be TRBD1 (5 bases). V dropped 1 base and J dropped 1 base, with 15 bases sitting between them. The CDR3 sequence is 18 residues long. Germline-derived CDR1 and CDR2 are SGDLS and YYNGEE. The DNA for the CDR3 is TGTGCCAGCAGCGTAAGGGGCAGTACCAAATCTGGGGCCAACGTCCTGACTTTC. Protein: CASSVRGSTKSGANVLTF.

The chain joins TRBV27 to TRBJ2-6, with D possibly TRBD2 on 7 matching bases. There are 16 residues in the CDR3. V dropped 6 bases and J dropped 4 bases, with 16 bases sitting between them. Germline V gene lookup returns CDR1 MNHEY and CDR2 SMNVEV (reference sequence). The CDR3 DNA reads as TGTGCCAGCAGAACCGCGGGGGCTGAAGGGGCCAACGTCCTGACTTTC. Residues: CASRTAGAEGANVLTF.

The chain links TRBV6-1 to TRBJ1-5, with TRBD1 as a possible D gene (6 bases). The CDR3 spans 15 residues. The germline V gene has CDR1 MNHNS and CDR2 SASEGT. Trimming shortened V by 2 bases and J by 3 bases, and 11 bases separated the two germline ends. The CDR3 protein is CASSEQGFSNQPQHF. Here the CDR3 DNA reads TGTGCCAGCAGTGAACAGGGGTTTTCCAATCAGCCCCAGCATTTT.

As to this clone: Other DNA sequences of this sample code for an identical CDR3. The chain recombines TRBV10-3 with TRBJ2-7; 9 bases are shared with TRBD1. The CDR3 length is 14 residues. J lost 2 bases, V lost 2 bases, and 1 base had no gene match. Per germline, CDR1 ENHRY and CDR2 SYGVKD. CDR3 coding DNA: TGTGCCATCAGTGAGGGACAGGGGCCCTACGAGCAGTACTTC. It yields the protein CAISEGQGPYEQYF.

V usage is TRBV7-9 and J usage is TRBJ1-1; no definite D call. V gave up 6 bases and J gave up 4 bases, with 15 bases separating them. The CDR3 sequence is 14 residues long. Germline V gives CDR1 SEHNR, CDR2 FQNEAQ (reference sequence). The CDR3 nucleotides are TGTGCCAGCAGTTCCCTGCCCGGGGTCACTGAAGCTTTCTTT. Translating it yields CASSSLPGVTEAFF.

The chain joins TRBV6-1 to TRBJ2-2; possible D gene TRBD2, 5 bases. This CDR3 comprises 15 residues. Germline CDR1 reads MNHNS; CDR2 reads SASEGT. V lost 6 bases to trimming and J lost 1 base, with 12 bases between them. The CDR3 DNA follows: TGTGCCAGCAGAGGACTGAGATTGAACACCGGGGAGCTGTTTTTT. Amino acid sequence: CASRGLRLNTGELFF.

The J gene is TRBJ2-1, the V gene TRBV5-1, with 14 nucleotides matching TRBD2. This CDR3 region has 18 residues. V lost 3 bases and J lost 4; bases outside the gene matches: 9. CDR1 is SGHRS and CDR2 is YFSETQ in the germline V gene. CDR3 region: CASSSFPGLAGVYNEQFF. The CDR3 DNA is TGCGCCAGCAGCTCTTTCCCGGGACTAGCGGGGGTGTACAATGAGCAGTTCTTC.

Concerning this clone itself: In the same sample, other DNA sequences code for this CDR3. The V gene is TRBV6-6, the J gene TRBJ2-2; D may be TRBD2 (5 bases). V gave up 5 bases and J gave up 5 bases, with 6 bases separating them. Germline CDR1 reads MNHNY; CDR2 reads SVGAGI (reference sequence). This CDR3 region has 12 residues. The CDR3 protein is CASSRGTGELFF. The CDR3 DNA follows: TGTGCCAGCAGTCGGGGTACCGGGGAGCTGTTTTTT.

Only one count was recorded for this clone. The CDR3 nucleotides are TGTGCCAGCAGTTGGGGACAGGGGGAGAGTGGCTACACCTTC. Translating gives CASSWGQGESGYTF. J is TRBJ1-2 and V is TRBV28, with 11 bases that match TRBD1. V lost 4 bases and J lost 7; bases outside the gene matches: 5. CDR1 is MDHEN, CDR2 SYDVKM, per germline. This CDR3 has 14 amino acids.

This chain joins TRBV6-6 and TRBJ2-1; 9 nucleotides align to TRBD2. The CDR3 sequence is 16 residues long. Trimming removed 2 bases from V and 1 base from J; junction bases left unmatched: 3. Per germline, CDR1 MNHNY and CDR2 SVGAGI (reference sequence). This chain's CDR3 is CASSYSSGGSYNEQFF. The CDR3 nucleotides are TGTGCCAGCAGTTACAGTAGCGGGGGATCCTACAATGAGCAGTTCTTC.

A note on this clone: Germline and junction disagree at one end, which may indicate a read error. The chain employs TRBV7-7 and TRBJ2-3; D is unclear. CDR3 length equals 13 residues. The germline V gene has CDR1 SSHAT and CDR2 FNYEAQ (reference sequence). CDR3 residues: CASSSQIGDTQYF. The CDR3, as DNA: TGTGCTAGCAGCTCCCAAATCGGAGATACGCAGTATTTT. The complete variable domain, with remaining parts taken from reference TRBV7-7 and TRBJ2-3, reads GAGVSQSPRYKVTKRGQDVTLRCDPISSHATLYWYQQALGQGPEFLTYFNYEAQPDKSGLPSDRFSAERPEGSISTLTIQRTEQRDSAMYRCASSSQIGDTQYFGPGTRLTVL.

The gene calls are TRBV7-8 and TRBJ2-7; 10 bases fit TRBD1. Per germline, CDR1 SGHVS and CDR2 FQNEAQ. This CDR3 spans 16 amino acids. The J segment lost 3 bases and the V segment lost 0 bases, leaving 5 bases of the junction unmatched. The CDR3, as DNA: TGTGCCAGCAGCTTAGCAGGGACAGGGGTGTTCTACGAGCAGTACTTC. Translated, it gives CASSLAGTGVFYEQYF.

The chain uses TRBV28 and TRBJ2-7; possibly TRBD1 for D (6 bases). Germline-derived CDR1 and CDR2 are MDHEN and SYDVKM. V was pared by 7 bases and J by 7 bases, with 23 bases between. The CDR3 is 15 amino acids. The CDR3 DNA is TGTGCCAGCACCACCCGTGTGGCAGGGGTGGAAGAGCAGTACTTC. Translated: CASTTRVAGVEEQYF.

The rearrangement links TRBV6-5 to TRBJ1-2, with TRBD1 identical over 11 bases. V gave up 9 bases and J gave up 4 bases; unmatched junction bases: 7. The CDR3 contains 14 residues. Germline V gives CDR1 MNHEY, CDR2 SVGAGI. CDR3 loop: CASFGTGGSYGYTF. CDR3 coding DNA: TGTGCCAGTTTCGGGACAGGGGGGTCCTATGGCTACACCTTC.

This clone was counted a single time. The chain carries TRBV7-3 and TRBJ2-7, with TRBD1 identical over 7 bases. CDR3 length equals 13 residues. The V and J ends lost 5 bases and 3 bases, in that order; junction bases with no gene match: 4. CDR1 is SGHTA and CDR2 is FQGTGA in the germline V gene. The chain's CDR3 is CASSRQGGYEQYF. The CDR3 region has the DNA TGTGCCAGCAGCCGACAGGGCGGCTACGAGCAGTACTTC.

This clone was counted a single time. The chain links TRBV10-3 to TRBJ2-7, with 11 bases aligning to TRBD2. CDR3 length: 15 residues. The junction had 7 bases not matched to a gene; V was cut back by 8 bases and J by 1 base. Germline V gene data show CDR1 as ENHRY and CDR2 as SYGVKD. The CDR3 here is CAISSGRSPSYEQYF. In nucleotides, the CDR3 is TGTGCCATCTCTAGCGGGAGGTCTCCTTCCTACGAGCAGTACTTC.